A single sample gave rise to the 7 T cell receptor beta chains below, sequenced in a study of neoadjuvant anti-PD-1 for oral cavity cancer. Generated by immunoSEQ multiplex PCR, the TCRdb table keeps only in-frame clones and is missing some. The repertoire holds 60,000 to 75,000 clones, with more than 70% as singletons. The sample consisted of PBMCs, taken before nivolumab (anti-PD-1) treatment. These receptors all come from a person aged 35-79 years with oral cavity squamous cell carcinoma.

The CDR3 DNA reads TGTGCCAGCAGCGTACGGGGCTCTGGAAACACCATATATTTT. Protein sequence: CASSVRGSGNTIYF. The V call is TRBV9, the J call TRBJ1-3; D is unresolved. CDR3 length: 14 residues. Germline assignment: CDR1 SGDLS and CDR2 YYNGEE. Trimming left V 1 base short and J 0 bases short, with 5 bases between.

This clone was seen a few times. The CDR3 DNA follows: TGTGCCAGCAGGATGAATCCATACTACGAGCAGTACTTC. Amino acids: CASRMNPYYEQYF. The chain is built from TRBV13 and TRBJ2-7, with D uncertain. V lost 6 bases to trimming and J lost 3 bases, with 12 bases between them. Germline V gene data show CDR1 as PRHDT and CDR2 as FYEKMQ (reference sequence). The CDR3 contains 13 residues. Variable domain in full (rest from reference TRBV13 and TRBJ2-7): AAGVIQSPRHLIKEKRETATLKCYPIPRHDTVYWYQQGPGQDPQFLISFYEKMQSDKGSIPDRFSAQQFSDYHSELNMSSLELGDSALYFCASRMNPYYEQYFGPGTRLTVT.

The chain is built from TRBV18 and TRBJ1-1; D gene unclear. Trimming took off 8 bases at V and 1 base at J, with 11 bases between the two ends. Germline V gene sequence: CDR1 KGHSH, CDR2 LQKENI. The CDR3 spans 13 residues. CDR3 protein: CASAAAANTEAFF. The CDR3 nucleotides are TGTGCCAGCGCGGCGGCAGCGAACACTGAAGCTTTCTTT.

This clone was seen once. The J gene is TRBJ2-7, the V gene TRBV6-5, with a tentative D call TRBD2 (6 bases). From germline, CDR1 is MNHEY and CDR2 SVGAGI. Trimming took 6 bases from V and 2 from J, leaving 14 bases between them. This CDR3 is 14 amino acids long. For the CDR3, the DNA is TGTGCCAGCAGAACCTGGACTATCCCCTACGAGCAGTACTTC. Protein sequence: CASRTWTIPYEQYF.

V usage is TRBV6-5 and J usage is TRBJ2-1; tentatively, D is TRBD1 (6 bases). The CDR3 has 14 residues. Trimming pared 2 bases from V and 7 bases from J, leaving 12 bases between. CDR1 is MNHEY and CDR2 is SVGAGI in the germline V gene. This CDR3 reads CASSYGQRQNEQFF. In nucleotides, the CDR3 is TGTGCCAGCAGTTACGGACAGAGGCAAAATGAGCAGTTCTTC.

The chain couples TRBV30 to TRBJ1-3; no clear D gene. The CDR3 is 15 amino acids. Trimming pared 2 bases from V and 2 bases from J, leaving 13 bases between. Germline CDR1 GTSNPN, CDR2 SVGIG (reference sequence). CDR3 residues: CAWSNQGLTGNTIYF. The CDR3 region has the DNA TGTGCCTGGAGTAACCAAGGGCTTACTGGAAACACCATATATTTT.

The chain is built from TRBV2 and TRBJ1-1; a possible D gene is TRBD1 (6 bases). The germline V and J ends were trimmed by 4 bases and 3 bases, with 12 bases remaining between them. The CDR3 length is 14 residues. CDR1 SNHLY and CDR2 FYNNEI come from the germline V gene. CDR3 sequence (DNA): TGTGCCAGCAGTGGGGGACAACCTGACACTGAAGCTTTCTTT. The encoded protein is CASSGGQPDTEAFF.